The 25 T cell receptor beta chains reported below all come from one sample, sequenced in a study of T cell responses to AZD1222 COVID-19 vaccine (dated by TCRdb to about 2021). The time point label for this specimen denotes: baseline before first vaccination. The library was prepared using the immunoSEQ multiplex PCR assay. This immuneACCESS table, as held by TCRdb, lists in-frame sequences with V and J called but not all clones. Of the missing ones, under half trace to an unresolved V gene in checked studies; the others have no known cause. The sample records over 100,000 clones, roughly 88% of which are singletons. Of the sample, less than 4.5% falls within the top ten clones. The specimen was peripheral blood, collected on day 0 of AZD1222 vaccination. The receptors originated from an adult in good health.

The chain joins TRBV5-1 to TRBJ1-1; the D is unclear. The germline V gene encodes CDR1 SGHRS and CDR2 YFSETQ. V lost 3 bases and J 1 base, leaving 10 bases between the germline ends. This CDR3 region has 14 residues. The DNA for the CDR3 is TGCGCCAGCAGCTCTTACGACGGGAACACTGAAGCTTTCTTT. This translates into CASSSYDGNTEAFF.

The chain recombines TRBV18 with TRBJ1-4, with D maybe TRBD1 (6 bases). Trimming left V 6 bases short and J 1 base short, with 12 bases between. CDR3 length: 15 amino acids. Germline lookup yields CDR1 KGHSH and CDR2 LQKENI. The CDR3 is CASSITRGTNEKLFF. In nucleotides, the CDR3 is TGTGCCAGCTCTATAACCAGGGGAACTAATGAAAAACTGTTTTTT.

This chain links TRBV27 with TRBJ1-5; no clear D. Germline-derived CDR1 and CDR2 are MNHEY and SMNVEV (reference sequence). The germline V and J ends were trimmed by 2 bases and 3 bases, with 11 bases remaining between them. The length of the CDR3 is 15 residues. The CDR3 DNA is TGTGCCAGCAGTTTAACCCAGCGTATCAATCAGCCCCAGCATTTT. Translated, it gives CASSLTQRINQPQHF.

The chain is built from TRBV9 and TRBJ2-1; 15 nucleotides match TRBD2. The CDR3 contains 22 residues. The germline V gene encodes CDR1 SGDLS and CDR2 YYNGEE. V shed 4 bases, J shed 4 bases, and the junction held 21 bases outside the gene matches. The CDR3 reads CASSSRTRPGTSGGHNYNEQFF. The CDR3 nucleotides read TGTGCCAGCAGCTCCCGGACCAGACCCGGGACTAGCGGGGGGCACAATTACAATGAGCAGTTCTTC.

The CDR3 nucleotides are TGTGCCAGCACTCCCGGGGACAGGTCTAACGAGCAGTACTTC. Protein: CASTPGDRSNEQYF. V gene TRBV27 combines with J gene TRBJ2-7, with 8 bases aligning to TRBD1. This CDR3 region has 14 residues. Germline CDR1 and CDR2: MNHEY and SMNVEV (reference sequence). Unmatched junction bases numbered 10, after V lost 7 bases and J lost 5 bases.

The chain couples TRBV7-3 to TRBJ1-2; a possible D gene is TRBD1 (6 bases). CDR1 and CDR2 (germline): SGHTA, FQGTGA. V was clipped by 4 bases and J by 8 bases, with 14 bases between them. The CDR3 has 13 residues. CDR3 DNA sequence: TGTGCCAGCAGCTCCCCACAGGGAGTAGGCTACACCTTC. Protein: CASSSPQGVGYTF.

The chain recombines TRBV15 with TRBJ2-5; 11 bases map to TRBD2. CDR3 length equals 16 residues. Trimming at V came to 0 bases and at J to 6 bases, leaving 6 bases not matched to a gene. CDR1 LNHNV and CDR2 YYDKDF come from the germline V gene (reference sequence). The CDR3 sequence: CATSRELAGVRKTQYF. The CDR3 coding sequence is TGTGCCACCAGCAGAGAACTAGCGGGGGTTAGGAAGACCCAGTACTTC.

The chain combines TRBV11-2 with TRBJ1-1; D not certain. V lost 5 bases to trimming and J lost 6 bases, with 10 bases between them. CDR3 length equals 12 residues. Germline CDR1 reads SGHAT; CDR2 reads FQNNGV. DNA for the CDR3: TGTGCCAGCAGCCCAAGAACTCCTGAAGCTTTCTTT. Protein sequence: CASSPRTPEAFF.

The J gene is TRBJ2-2, the V gene TRBV9; D not resolved. Trimming pared 4 bases from V and 2 bases from J, leaving 15 bases between. In germline, CDR1 is SGDLS, CDR2 YYNGEE. This CDR3 contains 16 residues. The CDR3 sequence is CASSSEPRTNTGELFF. The CDR3 DNA reads TGTGCCAGCAGCTCAGAACCTCGGACCAACACCGGGGAGCTGTTTTTT.

The V gene is TRBV29-1, the J gene TRBJ1-4; weak D call: TRBD1 (6 bases). V lost 6 bases, J lost 3 bases, and 11 bases lay in between. CDR3 length: 13 amino acids. In germline, CDR1 is SQVTM, CDR2 ANQGSEA. The CDR3, as DNA: TGCAGCGTAAGGGGGTCGGCTAATGAAAAACTGTTTTTT. It codes for CSVRGSANEKLFF.

J is TRBJ1-2 and V is TRBV16, with D tentatively TRBD1 (6 bases). The CDR3 length is 12 residues. Germline V CDR1 and CDR2: KGHSY, FQNENV. V lost 4 bases and J lost 8, with 11 bases in between. CDR3 sequence reads: CASSLRQGGYTF. The CDR3 bases are TGTGCCAGCAGCCTCCGGCAGGGGGGCTACACCTTC.

A single count supports this clone. The chain recombines TRBV20-1 with TRBJ1-2; maybe TRBD1 (5 bases). The CDR3 runs to 10 residues. Germline CDR1 and CDR2: DFQATT and SNEGSKA (reference sequence). Deletions cut 5 bases from V and 6 bases from J, with 7 bases between. CDR3 protein: CSAPGDGYTF. In DNA, the CDR3 is TGCAGTGCTCCGGGGGATGGCTACACCTTC.

This clone came up a few times. This chain connects TRBV6-4 to TRBJ2-3; TRBD1 agrees at 12 bases. J gave up 5 bases and V 5 bases, and 5 bases lay outside the gene matches. Germline V gene lookup returns CDR1 MRHNA and CDR2 SNTAGT. CDR3 size: 15 residues. CDR3 residues: CASSHGTGGEDTQYF. Written as DNA, the CDR3 is TGTGCCAGCAGTCACGGGACAGGGGGCGAAGATACGCAGTATTTT.

This clone has just one count. This chain links TRBV5-3 with TRBJ1-3, with unresolved D. TRBV5-3 is treated as an ORF (open reading frame) with a function not yet certain. V was pared by 5 bases and J by 0 bases, with 12 bases between. This CDR3 is 15 amino acids long. In DNA form, the CDR3 reads TGTGCCAGAAGGTTCGGACTGACCTCTGGAAACACCATATATTTT. Its translation: CARRFGLTSGNTIYF.

The chain joins TRBV5-1 to TRBJ2-1; 7 nucleotides match TRBD2. The CDR3 is 16 residues long. The germline V gene encodes CDR1 SGHRS and CDR2 YFSETQ. The V gene end was trimmed by 4 bases and the J gene end by 0 bases; junction bases not matched to a gene: 7. CDR3 in DNA: TGCGCCAGCAGCAGAATCGGGAGGAGCTCCTACAATGAGCAGTTCTTC. This codes for CASSRIGRSSYNEQFF. Based on the CDR3 plus reference TRBV5-1 and TRBJ2-1, the full variable domain is KAGVTQTPRYLIKTRGQQVTLSCSPISGHRSVSWYQQTPGQGLQFLFEYFSETQRNKGNFPGRFSGRQFSNSRSEMNVSTLELGDSALYLCASSRIGRSSYNEQFFGPGTRLTVL.

This chain uses TRBV4-1 with TRBJ1-2; no clear D gene. The germline V gene has CDR1 MGHRA and CDR2 YSYEKL. Trimming removed 0 bases at V and 8 bases at J, with 7 bases between. The CDR3 consists of 12 residues. CDR3 residues: CASSQDSGGYTF. In DNA form, the CDR3 reads TGCGCCAGCAGCCAAGATTCGGGGGGCTACACCTTC.

This chain links TRBV27 with TRBJ1-6, with no clear D. The V gene lost 4 bases and the J gene lost 2 bases, with 12 bases spanning the gap. The germline V gene encodes CDR1 MNHEY and CDR2 SMNVEV (reference sequence). There are 16 residues in the CDR3. The CDR3 nucleotides are TGTGCCAGCAGTTCTATGCTTTTAACCTATAATTCACCCCTCCACTTT. Amino acids: CASSSMLLTYNSPLHF.

The V and J genes are TRBV5-4 and TRBJ1-2; no clear D. Between the trimmed V and J ends, which lost 2 bases and 0 bases, there was a span of 8 bases. Germline loops: CDR1 SGHNT, CDR2 YYREEE (reference sequence). CDR3 length: 14 amino acids. The CDR3 DNA reads TGTGCCAGCAGCTTTGGCGGTTCTAACTATGGCTACACCTTC. Amino acid sequence: CASSFGGSNYGYTF.

This chain joins TRBV6-2 or TRBV6-3 and TRBJ1-5, with D perhaps matching TRBD1 (6 bases). Trimming took off 4 bases at V and 0 bases at J, with 13 bases between the two ends. Germline CDR1 is MNHEY and CDR2 is SVGEGT. The CDR3 consists of 16 residues. CDR3 region: CASSFNAGVSNQPQHF. The DNA for the CDR3 is TGTGCCAGCAGTTTCAATGCAGGGGTTAGCAATCAGCCCCAGCATTTT.

This chain joins TRBV2 and TRBJ1-5, with D hard to call. CDR3 length: 15 amino acids. V lost 0 bases and J lost 4, with 10 bases in between. CDR1 is SNHLY and CDR2 is FYNNEI in the germline V gene. The CDR3 reads CASSEANTINQPQHF. In DNA, the CDR3 is TGTGCCAGCAGTGAAGCGAACACCATAAATCAGCCCCAGCATTTT.

The chain couples TRBV5-6 to TRBJ2-2; tentative D call: TRBD2 (5 bases). V lost 0 bases and J lost 7, with 10 bases in between. The CDR3 loop spans 14 amino acids. Germline V gene lookup returns CDR1 SGHDT and CDR2 YYEEEE. This CDR3 reads CASSLGGYVGELFF. The CDR3 DNA follows: TGTGCCAGCAGCTTGGGAGGGTATGTCGGGGAGCTGTTTTTT.

The chain joins TRBV19 to TRBJ1-2, with a possible D match to TRBD1 (6 bases). V was clipped by 8 bases and J by 8 bases, with 21 bases between them. The CDR3 is 14 residues long. Germline CDR1 and CDR2: LNHDA and SQIVND (reference sequence). The CDR3 loop is CASLKQGDWGGYTF. The CDR3 DNA sequence: TGTGCCAGTTTAAAACAGGGAGATTGGGGCGGCTACACCTTC.

The V gene is TRBV29-1, the J gene TRBJ1-1; D remains unclear. CDR1 SQVTM and CDR2 ANQGSEA come from the germline V gene. Trimming removed 6 bases from V and 1 base from J, with 3 bases in between. The CDR3 has 10 residues. The CDR3 DNA follows: TGCAGCGTCCGGAACACTGAAGCTTTCTTT. As protein: CSVRNTEAFF.

This sequence joins TRBV6-2 or TRBV6-3 and TRBJ1-5, with D uncertain. This CDR3 spans 14 amino acids. From germline, CDR1 is MNHEY and CDR2 SVGEGT. Trimming cost V 2 bases and J 7 bases, with 12 bases left between them. The CDR3 sequence is CASSYRGLGQPQHF. CDR3 DNA: TGTGCCAGCAGTTACCGAGGGCTTGGGCAGCCCCAGCATTTT.

CDR3 protein: CASSLEGASGVNTDTQYF. CDR3 bases: TGCGCCAGCAGCCTCGAAGGGGCTAGCGGGGTGAACACAGATACGCAGTATTTT. The chain links TRBV4-1 to TRBJ2-3; TRBD2 matches 9 bases. Looked up from germline, CDR1 is MGHRA and CDR2 is YSYEKL. The CDR3 spans 18 residues. The ends lost 4 bases at V and 2 bases at J; junction bases unmatched: 13.